This TCR beta chain was identified during a study of blood T cells in healthy people across ages. Broader study findings: With age, beta diversity per million T cells declined roughly linearly, significantly by 40.

On this clonotype: The target antigen is unknown.

The CDR3 spans 15 residues. CDR1 SGHRS and CDR2 YFSETQ come from the germline V gene. V trimming: 4 bases; J trimming: 8 bases; junction bases outside the gene matches: 8. PCR was performed a second time for about 6 to 11 cycles using a sample-barcoded 5' primer and a J-beta primer mix. A single record per CDR3 protein comes from TCRdb applying MiXCR to the 5' RACE reads. The sample contains around 1,700,000 distinct CDR3 sequences, about 30% of which appear only once. Sequencing was carried out using blood. The chain combines TRBV5-1 with TRBJ2-1, with 11 bases that match TRBD1. The sequence was obtained from a woman aged 25 to 45 in good health. DNA for the CDR3: TGCGCCAGCAGCAGGACAGGGGGCAGCTTCGATGAGCAGTTCTTC. It codes for CASSRTGGSFDEQFF.